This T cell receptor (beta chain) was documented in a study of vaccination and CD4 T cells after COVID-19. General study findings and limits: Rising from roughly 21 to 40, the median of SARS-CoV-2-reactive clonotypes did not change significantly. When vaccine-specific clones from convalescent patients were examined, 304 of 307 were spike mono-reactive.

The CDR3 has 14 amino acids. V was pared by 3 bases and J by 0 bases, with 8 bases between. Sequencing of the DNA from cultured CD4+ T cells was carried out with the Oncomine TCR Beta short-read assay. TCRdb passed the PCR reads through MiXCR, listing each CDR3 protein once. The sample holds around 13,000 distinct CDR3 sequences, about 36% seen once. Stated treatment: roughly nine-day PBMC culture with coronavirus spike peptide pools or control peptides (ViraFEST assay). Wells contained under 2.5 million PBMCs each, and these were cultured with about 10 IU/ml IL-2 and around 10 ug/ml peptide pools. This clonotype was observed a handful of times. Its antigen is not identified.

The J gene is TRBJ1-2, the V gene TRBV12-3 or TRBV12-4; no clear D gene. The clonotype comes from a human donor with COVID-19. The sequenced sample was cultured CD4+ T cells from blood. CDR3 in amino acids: CASSLLVSNYGYTF. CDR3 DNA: TGTGCCAGCAGTTTGTTAGTTTCTAACTATGGCTACACCTTC.